This T cell receptor (beta chain) was profiled in a study of beta chain features in type 1 diabetes. Overall study results and limits: Reduced insertions and increased deletions marked VDJ junctions in type 1 diabetes patients. PCR, the amplification step, might favor shorter templates, equally in patients and controls. Moderately but significantly shorter TCRB CDR3s were found in Type 1 diabetes patients in all four CD4+ subsets.

Sorted populations all exceeded 95% purity. Investigators reverse transcribed all isolated RNA, so they sequenced expressed TCRB transcripts. Naive, central memory and regulatory T cell samples produced a mean of about 4 million reads. Repertoires were generated with immunoSEQ multiplex PCR, while TCRdb's copy carries only in-frame clones and drops some. The data contain a few hundred thousand clones, about 23% of them seen just once; the ten biggest clones take up 0.012%. This clone was recorded a few times. Its antigen is not known. The source material was naive CD4+ T cells from blood. The clonotype comes from a woman aged 25-40 years with type 1 diabetes.

The DNA of the CDR3 is TGTGCCTGGAGTAGCGGGGGTGAGCAGTTCTTC. It yields the protein CAWSSGGEQFF. The V and J genes are TRBV30 and TRBJ2-1; 8 bases agree with TRBD2. The CDR3 runs to 11 residues. Germline V gene lookup returns CDR1 GTSNPN and CDR2 SVGIG (reference sequence). V lost 2 bases to trimming and J lost 9 bases; unmatched junction nucleotides: 0.